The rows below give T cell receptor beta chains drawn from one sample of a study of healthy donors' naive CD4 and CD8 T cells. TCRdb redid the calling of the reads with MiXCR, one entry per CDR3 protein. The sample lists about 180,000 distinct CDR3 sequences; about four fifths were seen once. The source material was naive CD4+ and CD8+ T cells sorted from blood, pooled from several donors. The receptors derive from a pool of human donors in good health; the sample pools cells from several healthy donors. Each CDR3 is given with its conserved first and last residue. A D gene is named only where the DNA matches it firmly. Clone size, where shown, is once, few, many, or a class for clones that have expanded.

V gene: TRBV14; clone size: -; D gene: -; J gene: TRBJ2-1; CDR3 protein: CASSQDSLPYNEQFF; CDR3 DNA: TGTGCCAGCAGCCAAGACAGTCTACCGTACAATGAGCAGTTCTTC
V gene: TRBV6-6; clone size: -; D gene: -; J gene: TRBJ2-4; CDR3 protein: CASIGGNIQYF; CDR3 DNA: TGTGCCAGCATAGGGGGGAACATTCAGTACTTC
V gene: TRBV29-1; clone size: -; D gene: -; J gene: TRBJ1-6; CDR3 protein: CSVGTGNSPLHF; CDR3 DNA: TGCAGCGTAGGCACCGGGAATTCACCCCTCCACTTT
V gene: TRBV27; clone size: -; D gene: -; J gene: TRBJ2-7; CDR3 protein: CASSFHRDQTYEQYF; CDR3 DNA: TGTGCCAGCAGTTTCCACAGGGATCAAACCTACGAGCAGTACTTC
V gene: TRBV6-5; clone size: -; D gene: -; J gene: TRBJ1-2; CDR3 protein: CASSYDRNYGYTF; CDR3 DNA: TGTGCCAGCAGTTACGACAGGAACTATGGCTACACCTTC
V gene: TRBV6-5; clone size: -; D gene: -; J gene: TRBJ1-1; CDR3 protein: CATFATEAFF; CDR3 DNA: TGTGCTACCTTCGCCACTGAAGCTTTCTTT
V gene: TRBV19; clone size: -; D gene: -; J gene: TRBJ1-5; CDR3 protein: CASRGVYGFSNQPQHF; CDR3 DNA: TGTGCCAGTAGGGGGGTCTACGGCTTTAGCAATCAGCCCCAGCATTTT
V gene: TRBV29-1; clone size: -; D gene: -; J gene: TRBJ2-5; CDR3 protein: CSVGRAEETQYF; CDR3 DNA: TGCAGCGTTGGTAGGGCAGAAGAGACCCAGTACTTT
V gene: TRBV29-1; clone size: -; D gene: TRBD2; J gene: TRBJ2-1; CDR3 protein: CSVGLTSGRYNEQFF; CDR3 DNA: TGCAGCGTTGGCCTGACTAGCGGGAGGTACAATGAGCAGTTCTTC
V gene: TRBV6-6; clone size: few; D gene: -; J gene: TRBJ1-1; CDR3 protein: CASSLGAGTEAFF; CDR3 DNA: TGTGCCAGCAGCCTGGGGGCAGGGACTGAAGCTTTCTTT
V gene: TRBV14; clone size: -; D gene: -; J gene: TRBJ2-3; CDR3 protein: CASSQPLRGDTQYF; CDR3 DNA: TGTGCCAGCAGCCAACCCCTACGGGGGGATACGCAGTATTTT
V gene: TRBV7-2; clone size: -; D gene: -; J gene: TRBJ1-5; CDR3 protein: CASSPQGFGNQPQHF; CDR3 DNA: TGTGCCAGCAGCCCGCAGGGGTTTGGCAATCAGCCCCAGCATTTT
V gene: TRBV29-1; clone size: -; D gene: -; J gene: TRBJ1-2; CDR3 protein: CSGRQLPYGYTF; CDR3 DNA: TGCAGCGGGCGACAGTTACCCTATGGCTACACCTTC
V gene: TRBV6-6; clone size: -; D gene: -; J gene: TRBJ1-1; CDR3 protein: CASSDQVNTEAFF; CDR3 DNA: TGTGCCAGCAGTGACCAGGTGAACACTGAAGCTTTCTTT
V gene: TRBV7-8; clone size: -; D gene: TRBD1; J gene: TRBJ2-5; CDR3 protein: CASSREGTALQETQYF; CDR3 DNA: TGTGCCAGCAGCCGAGAAGGGACAGCTCTCCAAGAGACCCAGTACTTC
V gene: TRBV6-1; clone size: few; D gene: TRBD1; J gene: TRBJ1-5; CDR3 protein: CASSERTGGQPQHF; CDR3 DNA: TGTGCCAGCAGTGAAAGGACAGGGGGTCAGCCCCAGCATTTT
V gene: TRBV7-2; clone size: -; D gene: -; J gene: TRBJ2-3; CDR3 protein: CASSLQGSTNTQYF; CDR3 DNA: TGTGCCAGCAGCTTACAGGGGTCCACGAATACGCAGTATTTT
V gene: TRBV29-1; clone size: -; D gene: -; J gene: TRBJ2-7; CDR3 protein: CSVVLDSYEQYF; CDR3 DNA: TGCAGCGTTGTACTAGATTCCTACGAGCAGTACTTC
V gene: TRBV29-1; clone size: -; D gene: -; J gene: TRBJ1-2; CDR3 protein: CSVGGQWNYGYTF; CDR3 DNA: TGCAGCGTTGGGGGTCAGTGGAACTATGGCTACACCTTC
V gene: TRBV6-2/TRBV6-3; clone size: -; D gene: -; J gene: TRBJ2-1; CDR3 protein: CASSYSPRTPYNEQFF; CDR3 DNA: TGTGCCAGCAGTTACTCGCCGAGGACACCATACAATGAGCAGTTCTTC
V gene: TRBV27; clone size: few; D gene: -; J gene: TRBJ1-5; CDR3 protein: CASSLRGNQPQHF; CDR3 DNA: TGTGCCAGCAGTTTAAGGGGTAATCAGCCCCAGCATTTT
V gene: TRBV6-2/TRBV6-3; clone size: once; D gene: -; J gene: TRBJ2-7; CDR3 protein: CASRTGPAEQYF; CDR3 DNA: TGTGCCAGCAGGACCGGACCCGCCGAGCAGTACTTC
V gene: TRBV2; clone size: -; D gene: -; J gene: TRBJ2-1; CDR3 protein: CASSGLAIDNEQFF; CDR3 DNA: TGTGCCAGCAGTGGCCTAGCGATAGACAATGAGCAGTTCTTC
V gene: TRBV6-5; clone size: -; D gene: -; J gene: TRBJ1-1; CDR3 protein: CASSSGVAATEAFF; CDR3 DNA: TGTGCCAGCAGTTCAGGGGTGGCGGCCACTGAAGCTTTCTTT
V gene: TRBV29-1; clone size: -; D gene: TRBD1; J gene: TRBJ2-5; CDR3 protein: CSVGTGGETQYF; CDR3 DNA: TGCAGCGTTGGGACAGGGGGCGAGACCCAGTACTTC
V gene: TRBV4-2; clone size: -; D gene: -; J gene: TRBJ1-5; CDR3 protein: CASSQDSGEGHQPQHF; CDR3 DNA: TGTGCCAGCAGCCAAGATTCCGGGGAGGGACATCAGCCCCAGCATTTT
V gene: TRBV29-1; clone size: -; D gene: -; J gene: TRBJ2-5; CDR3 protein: CSVEDWGRQTLQETQYF; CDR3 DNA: TGCAGCGTTGAGGATTGGGGGAGACAGACCCTCCAAGAGACCCAGTACTTC
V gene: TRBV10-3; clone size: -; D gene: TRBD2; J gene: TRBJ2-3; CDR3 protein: CAISQAGEYDTQYF; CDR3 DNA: TGTGCCATCAGTCAAGCGGGAGAATATGATACGCAGTATTTT
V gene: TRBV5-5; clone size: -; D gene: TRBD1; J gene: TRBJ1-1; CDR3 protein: CASRSASHAGGTEAFF; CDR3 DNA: TGTGCCAGCAGGTCGGCATCCCACGCAGGGGGGACTGAAGCTTTCTTT
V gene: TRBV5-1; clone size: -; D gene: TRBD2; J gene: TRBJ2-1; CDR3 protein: CASSSAGVDYNEQFF; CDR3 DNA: TGCGCCAGCAGCTCAGCGGGAGTTGACTACAATGAGCAGTTCTTC
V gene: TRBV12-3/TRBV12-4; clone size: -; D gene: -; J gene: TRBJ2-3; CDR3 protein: CASTFGDTQYF; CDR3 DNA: TGTGCCAGCACCTTTGGAGATACGCAGTATTTT
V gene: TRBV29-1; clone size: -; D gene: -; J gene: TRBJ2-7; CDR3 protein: CSVGPPASYEQYF; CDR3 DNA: TGCAGCGTTGGCCCGCCCGCTTCCTACGAGCAGTACTTC
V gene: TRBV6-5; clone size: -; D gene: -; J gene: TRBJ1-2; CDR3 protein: CASSYHREQLYGYTF; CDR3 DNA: TGTGCCAGCAGTTACCACAGGGAGCAACTCTATGGCTACACCTTC
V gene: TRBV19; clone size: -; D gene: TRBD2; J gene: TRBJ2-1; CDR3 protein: CASSKTSGINNEQFF; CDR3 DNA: TGTGCCAGTAGTAAAACTAGCGGGATCAACAATGAGCAGTTCTTC
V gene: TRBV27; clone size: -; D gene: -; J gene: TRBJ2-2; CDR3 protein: CASSLIAQGELFF; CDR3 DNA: TGTGCCAGCAGTTTAATAGCGCAGGGGGAGCTGTTTTTT
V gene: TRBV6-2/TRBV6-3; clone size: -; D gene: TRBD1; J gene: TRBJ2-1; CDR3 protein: CASSRPGQYNEQFF; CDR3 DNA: TGTGCCAGCAGCAGACCGGGACAGTACAATGAGCAGTTCTTC
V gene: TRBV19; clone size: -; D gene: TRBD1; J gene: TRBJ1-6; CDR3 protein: CASSVTGNSPLHF; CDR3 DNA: TGTGCCAGTAGTGTGACAGGGAATTCACCCCTCCACTTT
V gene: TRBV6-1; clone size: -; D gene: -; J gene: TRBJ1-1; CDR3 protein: CASSEYPRVGMSRLNTEAFF; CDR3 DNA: TGTGCCAGCAGTGAATACCCCAGGGTAGGGATGAGCAGATTGAACACTGAAGCTTTCTTT
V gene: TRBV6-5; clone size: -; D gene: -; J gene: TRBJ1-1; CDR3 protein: CASSLRQARRAFF; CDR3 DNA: TGTGCCAGCAGTCTCCGACAGGCCCGGAGGGCTTTCTTT
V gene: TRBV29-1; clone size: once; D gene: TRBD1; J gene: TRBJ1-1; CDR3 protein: CSARQGVNTEAFF; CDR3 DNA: TGCAGCGCTCGACAGGGGGTGAACACTGAAGCTTTCTTT
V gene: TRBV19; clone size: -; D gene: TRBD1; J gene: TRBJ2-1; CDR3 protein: CASRQGHTYNEQFF; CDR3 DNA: TGTGCCAGCCGACAGGGACACACGTACAATGAGCAGTTCTTC
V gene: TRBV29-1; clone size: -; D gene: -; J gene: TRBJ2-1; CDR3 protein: CSGTVYNEQFF; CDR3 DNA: TGCAGCGGGACAGTATACAATGAGCAGTTCTTC
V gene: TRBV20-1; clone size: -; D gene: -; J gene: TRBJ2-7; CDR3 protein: CSARDLHGSSKSYEQYF; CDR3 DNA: TGCAGTGCTAGAGATCTCCACGGGAGTTCCAAATCATACGAGCAGTACTTC
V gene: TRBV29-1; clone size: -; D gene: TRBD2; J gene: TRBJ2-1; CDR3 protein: CSVAAGPYYNEQFF; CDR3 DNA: TGCAGCGTGGCAGCGGGACCGTACTACAATGAGCAGTTCTTC
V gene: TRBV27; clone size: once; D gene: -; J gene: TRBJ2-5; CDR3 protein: CASSLYGGLQETQYF; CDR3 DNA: TGTGCCAGCAGTTTATACGGGGGGCTCCAAGAGACCCAGTACTTC
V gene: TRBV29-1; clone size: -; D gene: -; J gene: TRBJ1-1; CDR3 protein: CSVEDGLNTEAFF; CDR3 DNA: TGCAGCGTTGAGGACGGTTTAAACACTGAAGCTTTCTTT
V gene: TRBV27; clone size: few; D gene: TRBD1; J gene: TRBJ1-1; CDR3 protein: CASRRYRGLTEAFF; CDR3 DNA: TGTGCCAGCAGAAGGTACAGGGGTTTGACTGAAGCTTTCTTT
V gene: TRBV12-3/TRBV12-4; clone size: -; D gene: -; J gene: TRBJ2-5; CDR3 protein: CASTLGGPETQYF; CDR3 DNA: TGTGCCAGCACCCTGGGGGGACCCGAGACCCAGTACTTC
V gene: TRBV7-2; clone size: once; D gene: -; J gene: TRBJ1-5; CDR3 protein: CASSRGTLDQPQHF; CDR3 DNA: TGTGCCAGCAGCCGTGGGACCTTGGACCAGCCCCAGCATTTT
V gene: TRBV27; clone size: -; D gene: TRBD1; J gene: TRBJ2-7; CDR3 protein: CASSPGQGDEQYF; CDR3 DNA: TGTGCCAGCAGTCCGGGACAGGGTGACGAGCAGTACTTC
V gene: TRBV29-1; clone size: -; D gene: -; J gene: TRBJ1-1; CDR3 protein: CSVGKLLSTEAFF; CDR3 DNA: TGCAGCGTTGGAAAGCTTCTCAGCACTGAAGCTTTCTTT
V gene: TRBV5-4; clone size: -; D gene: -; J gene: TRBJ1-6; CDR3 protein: CASSLSGVSPLHF; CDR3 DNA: TGTGCCAGCAGCTTGTCAGGGGTTTCACCCCTCCACTTT
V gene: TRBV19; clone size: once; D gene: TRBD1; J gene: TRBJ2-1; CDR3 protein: CASSIRTGAYNEQFF; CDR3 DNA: TGTGCCAGTAGTATAAGGACAGGGGCCTACAATGAGCAGTTCTTC
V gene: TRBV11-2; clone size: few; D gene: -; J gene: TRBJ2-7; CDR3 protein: CASRRAPGRSYEQYF; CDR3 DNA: TGTGCCAGCAGACGGGCCCCGGGACGCTCCTACGAGCAGTACTTC
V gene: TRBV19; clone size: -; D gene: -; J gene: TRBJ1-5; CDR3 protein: CASSISGGSNQPQHF; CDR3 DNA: TGTGCCAGTAGTATTTCGGGGGGTAGCAATCAGCCCCAGCATTTT